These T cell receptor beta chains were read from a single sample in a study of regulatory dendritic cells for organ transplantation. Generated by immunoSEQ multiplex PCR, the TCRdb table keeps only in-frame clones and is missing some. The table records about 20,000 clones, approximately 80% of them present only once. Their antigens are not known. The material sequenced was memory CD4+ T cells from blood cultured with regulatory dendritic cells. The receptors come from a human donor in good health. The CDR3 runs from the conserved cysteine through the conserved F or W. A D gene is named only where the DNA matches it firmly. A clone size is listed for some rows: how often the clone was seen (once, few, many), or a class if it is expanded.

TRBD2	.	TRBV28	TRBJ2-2	CASSYTSGHFIRTGELFF	TGTGCCAGCAGTTATACTAGCGGGCACTTTATTAGGACCGGGGAGCTGTTTTTT
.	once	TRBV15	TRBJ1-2	CATSRDGDSYGYTF	TGTGCCACCAGCAGAGATGGGGATAGCTATGGCTACACCTTC
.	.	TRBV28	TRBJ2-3	CASSRTDTQYF	TGTGCCAGCAGCCGTACAGATACGCAGTATTTT
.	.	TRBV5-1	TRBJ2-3	CASRDSADTQYF	TGCGCCAGCAGAGACAGCGCAGATACGCAGTATTTT
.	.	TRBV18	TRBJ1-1	CASSPLRDMNTEAFF	TGTGCCAGCTCACCACTCAGGGACATGAACACTGAAGCTTTCTTT
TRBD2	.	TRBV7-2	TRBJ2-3	CASSLSSGTTDTQYF	TGTGCCAGCAGCTTATCTAGCGGGACCACAGATACGCAGTATTTT
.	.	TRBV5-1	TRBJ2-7	CASSSAGRGSYEQYF	TGCGCCAGCAGCTCGGCGGGTAGGGGTTCCTACGAGCAGTACTTC
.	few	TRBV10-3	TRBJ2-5	CAIRAGLQETQYF	TGTGCCATCAGAGCGGGCCTCCAAGAGACCCAGTACTTC
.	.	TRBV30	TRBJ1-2	CAWSAVIYTF	TGTGCCTGGAGTGCGGTGATCTACACCTTC
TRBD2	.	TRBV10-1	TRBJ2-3	CASSESSGRTDTQYF	TGCGCCAGCAGTGAGTCTAGCGGGAGGACAGATACGCAGTATTTT
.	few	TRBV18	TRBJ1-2	CASSPPSGFGNGYTF	TGTGCCAGCTCACCACCGTCCGGGTTCGGTAATGGCTACACCTTC
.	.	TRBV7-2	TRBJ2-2	CASSLGIVRNTGELFF	TGTGCCAGCAGCTTAGGTATTGTTAGGAACACCGGGGAGCTGTTTTTT
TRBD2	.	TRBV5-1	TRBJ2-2	CASSLVLAGADTGELFF	TGCGCCAGCAGCCTGGTTCTAGCGGGAGCGGACACCGGGGAGCTGTTTTTT
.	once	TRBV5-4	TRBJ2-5	CASSLAGRGSETQYF	TGTGCCAGCAGCTTGGCAGGCAGGGGATCGGAGACCCAGTACTTC
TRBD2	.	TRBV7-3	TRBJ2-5	CASSPSLAGRETQYF	TGTGCCAGCAGCCCTTCCCTAGCGGGTCGCGAGACCCAGTACTTC
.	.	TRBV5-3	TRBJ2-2	CARSFGLVGTGELFF	TGTGCCAGAAGCTTTGGGTTAGTGGGCACCGGGGAGCTGTTTTTT
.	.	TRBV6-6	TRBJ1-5	CATAGGEGQPQHF	TGTGCCACCGCGGGGGGTGAGGGTCAGCCCCAGCATTTT
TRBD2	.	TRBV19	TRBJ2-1	CASSPSSGGDEEQFF	TGTGCCAGTAGTCCCTCAAGCGGGGGGGATGAAGAGCAGTTCTTC
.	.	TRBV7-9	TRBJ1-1	CASSLDMNTEAFF	TGTGCCAGCAGCTTAGACATGAACACTGAAGCTTTCTTT
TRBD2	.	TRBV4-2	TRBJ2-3	CASSRMDGTSGSDTQYF	TGTGCCAGCAGCCGAATGGACGGGACTAGCGGGTCAGATACGCAGTATTTT
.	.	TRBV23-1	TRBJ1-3	CASSHPRGKSGNTIYF	TGCGCCAGCAGTCACCCGAGGGGGAAATCTGGAAACACCATATATTTT
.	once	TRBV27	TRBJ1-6	CAEDRVSPLHF	TGTGCCGAGGACCGTGTCTCACCCCTCCACTTT
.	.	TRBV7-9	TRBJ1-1	CASSSSPVRTEAFF	TGTGCCAGCAGCTCCTCCCCGGTGCGGACTGAAGCTTTCTTT
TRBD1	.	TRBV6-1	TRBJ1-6	CASLRGKGSPLHF	TGTGCCAGCCTCAGGGGGAAGGGTTCACCCCTCCACTTT
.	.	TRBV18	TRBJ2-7	CASSPAAYEQYF	TGTGCCAGCTCACCGGCAGCCTACGAGCAGTACTTC
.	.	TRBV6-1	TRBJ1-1	CASREGQGVLRAFF	TGTGCCAGCAGGGAGGGCCAGGGTGTGTTGCGGGCTTTCTTT
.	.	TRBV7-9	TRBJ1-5	CASSDGVKPQHF	TGTGCCAGCAGTGACGGCGTGAAGCCCCAGCATTTT
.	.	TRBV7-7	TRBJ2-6	CASSPTGSSGANVLTF	TGTGCTAGCAGCCCGACGGGGTCCTCTGGGGCCAACGTCCTGACTTTC
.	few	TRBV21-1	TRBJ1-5	CASSEGLQGRQPQHF	TGTGCCAGCAGCGAAGGATTACAGGGCCGACAGCCCCAGCATTTT
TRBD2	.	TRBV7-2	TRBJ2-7	CASSWVAGGSYEQYF	TGTGCCAGCAGTTGGGTAGCGGGGGGCTCCTACGAGCAGTACTTC
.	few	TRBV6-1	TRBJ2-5	CASSEGYETQYF	TGTGCCAGCAGCGAGGGGTATGAGACCCAGTACTTC
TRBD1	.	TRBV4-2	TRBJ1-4	CASSQGGQDSEKLFF	TGTGCCAGCAGCCAAGGGGGACAGGACAGTGAAAAACTGTTTTTT
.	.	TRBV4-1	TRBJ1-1	CASSQDSLWRNTEAFF	TGCGCCAGCAGCCAAGACTCCTTGTGGAGGAACACTGAAGCTTTCTTT
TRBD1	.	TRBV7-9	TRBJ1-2	CASSQYRGRYTF	TGTGCCAGCAGCCAATACAGGGGACGCTACACCTTC
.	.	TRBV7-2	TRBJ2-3	CASSLVRGDTQYF	TGTGCCAGCAGCTTAGTCCGGGGAGATACGCAGTATTTT
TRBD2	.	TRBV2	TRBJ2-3	CASRWGSGRPRTDTQYF	TGTGCCAGCAGGTGGGGTAGCGGGAGGCCACGCACAGATACGCAGTATTTT
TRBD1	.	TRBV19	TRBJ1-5	CASSQGLDQPQHF	TGTGCCAGTTCACAGGGGCTCGATCAGCCCCAGCATTTT
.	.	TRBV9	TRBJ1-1	CASSVVPEGTEAFF	TGTGCCAGCAGCGTAGTACCGGAGGGGACTGAAGCTTTCTTT
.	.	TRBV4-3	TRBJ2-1	CASSQVGGSYNEQFF	TGCGCCAGCAGCCAAGTAGGGGGCTCCTACAATGAGCAGTTCTTC
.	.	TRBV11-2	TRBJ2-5	CASLGAGKTQYF	TGTGCCTCCCTAGGGGCGGGGAAGACCCAGTACTTC
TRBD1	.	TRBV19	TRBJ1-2	CASSLQDRVGYTF	TGTGCCAGTAGTCTCCAGGACAGGGTGGGCTACACCTTC
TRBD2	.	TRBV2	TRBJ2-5	CASNGGTSGGVTQYF	TGTGCCAGCAACGGGGGGACTAGCGGGGGCGTGACCCAGTACTTC
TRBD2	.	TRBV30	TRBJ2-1	CAWGAWASGAQNEQFF	TGTGCCTGGGGGGCCTGGGCTAGCGGGGCCCAAAATGAGCAGTTCTTC
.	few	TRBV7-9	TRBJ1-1	CASSVGGNWGTEAFF	TGTGCCAGCAGCGTCGGTGGAAATTGGGGGACTGAAGCTTTCTTT
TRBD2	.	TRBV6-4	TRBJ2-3	CASSEAGDTDTQYF	TGTGCCAGCAGTGAAGCGGGGGACACAGATACGCAGTATTTT
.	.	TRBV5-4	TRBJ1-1	CASSASDTRGLAFF	TGTGCCAGCAGCGCCTCAGACACCCGTGGCTTGGCTTTCTTT
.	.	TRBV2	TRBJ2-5	CASEQQETQYF	TGTGCCAGCGAACAGCAAGAGACCCAGTACTTC